Listed here are 5 T cell receptor beta chains from one sample, sequenced in a study of beta chain features in type 1 diabetes (dated by TCRdb to the late 2010s). Library method: the immunoSEQ multiplex PCR assay. All of the isolated RNA was reverse transcribed with the High Capacity cDNA Reverse Transcription Kit, so expressed TCRB transcripts were sequenced. TCRdb retrieved this table from immuneACCESS and kept in-frame rearrangements only. Not all clones are present; in checked studies, unresolved V genes account for under half, and no reason is known for the remainder. This sample holds fewer than 250,000 clones; more than 65% were observed only once. Together, the top ten hold about 0.05% of the sample. Sequencing used naive CD4+ T cells from blood. The sample's cell subset or site label, decoded: true naive CD4+ T cells. These receptors were collected from a man aged 30-40 years in good health.

The J gene is TRBJ2-5, the V gene TRBV30; no clear D gene. V lost 4 bases and J 0 bases, leaving 9 bases between the germline ends. The germline gives CDR1 GTSNPN, CDR2 SVGIG (reference sequence). This CDR3 is 13 amino acids long. The CDR3 DNA is TGTGCCTGGATTGGACGGAACCAAGAGACCCAGTACTTC. It is translated as CAWIGRNQETQYF.

The CDR3 nucleotides read TGTGCCAGCAGTGAAACTGGGAGTACCGGGGAGCTGTTTTTT. Its translation is CASSETGSTGELFF. This sequence joins TRBV2 and TRBJ2-2; the D gene is possibly TRBD2 (5 bases). CDR1 is SNHLY, CDR2 FYNNEI, per germline. Trimming pared 2 bases from V and 5 bases from J, leaving 9 bases between. The CDR3 contains 14 residues.

This clone occurred once. The gene calls are TRBV9 and TRBJ2-1; a possible D gene is TRBD2 (6 bases). The CDR3 is 16 amino acids. CDR1 and CDR2 from the germline V gene are SGDLS and YYNGEE. The V gene lost 4 bases and the J gene lost 0 bases, with 14 bases spanning the gap. CDR3 in amino acids: CASSYGRGGSYNEQFF. The DNA of the CDR3 is TGTGCCAGCAGCTATGGGCGGGGAGGCTCCTACAATGAGCAGTTCTTC.

The chain combines TRBV5-6 with TRBJ1-5, with D possibly TRBD1 on 6 matching bases. The germline gives CDR1 SGHDT, CDR2 YYEEEE. With 2 bases removed from V and 0 bases from J, the gap between germline ends came to 15 bases. This CDR3 has 17 amino acids. The chain's CDR3 is CASSFTSGTYSNQPQHF. CDR3 sequence (DNA): TGTGCCAGCAGCTTCACATCGGGGACATATAGCAATCAGCCCCAGCATTTT.

The chain links TRBV29-1 to TRBJ1-2, with 7 bases lining up with TRBD1. This CDR3 spans 12 amino acids. Germline lookup yields CDR1 SQVTM and CDR2 ANQGSEA. Trimming at V came to 8 bases and at J to 8 bases, leaving 11 bases not matched to a gene. CDR3 nucleotide sequence: TGCAGCCTAATAGACAGGGTCGGCGGCTACACCTTC. Translating gives CSLIDRVGGYTF.